Listed below are T cell receptor beta chains from one sample, sequenced in a study of CD8 T cells in Susac syndrome. MiXCR, applied by TCRdb to the immunoSEQ multiplex PCR reads, yields one record per CDR3 protein. The sample yields around 200,000 distinct CDR3 sequences, just under 95% seen once. Input material: CD4+ T cells from PBMCs. The origin of the receptors is a human donor with multiple sclerosis. Each CDR3 is given with its conserved first and last residue. Fields, in order: CDR3 protein, CDR3 DNA, V gene, D gene, J gene, clone size. The D gene is left open where the match is weak. Only some rows state a clone size, as once, few, many or a class for expanded clones.

CDR3 protein: CASSQGLVSPGAQYF
CDR3 DNA: TGTGCCAGCAGCCAAGGTCTCGTTAGCCCTGGTGCGCAGTATTTT
V gene: TRBV3-1
D gene: .
J gene: TRBJ2-3
clone size: .

CDR3 protein: CATSRPGANEKLFF
CDR3 DNA: TGTGCCACCAGCAGACCGGGGGCAAATGAAAAACTGTTTTTT
V gene: TRBV15
D gene: .
J gene: TRBJ1-4
clone size: .

CDR3 protein: CASSVGLAGGHNEQFF
CDR3 DNA: TGTGCCAGCAGCGTCGGACTAGCGGGGGGCCACAATGAGCAGTTCTTC
V gene: TRBV9
D gene: TRBD2
J gene: TRBJ2-1
clone size: .

CDR3 protein: CASSQTGKVPDTQYF
CDR3 DNA: TGTGCCAGCAGCCAGACGGGGAAAGTTCCAGATACGCAGTATTTT
V gene: TRBV3-1
D gene: .
J gene: TRBJ2-3
clone size: .

CDR3 protein: CSARDLRGYEQYF
CDR3 DNA: TGCAGTGCTAGAGATCTTCGCGGCTACGAGCAGTACTTC
V gene: TRBV20-1
D gene: .
J gene: TRBJ2-7
clone size: .

CDR3 protein: CASSWDRASYNEQFF
CDR3 DNA: TGTGCCAGCAGCTGGGACAGGGCTTCCTACAATGAGCAGTTCTTC
V gene: TRBV12-3/TRBV12-4
D gene: TRBD1
J gene: TRBJ2-1
clone size: .

CDR3 protein: CASGGSGSNSPLHF
CDR3 DNA: TGTGCCAGCGGGGGGTCAGGGTCTAATTCACCCCTCCACTTT
V gene: TRBV28
D gene: .
J gene: TRBJ1-6
clone size: .

CDR3 protein: CATSSSLDSSTDTQYF
CDR3 DNA: TGTGCCACCAGCAGCTCCCTGGACAGTAGCACAGATACGCAGTATTTT
V gene: TRBV15
D gene: .
J gene: TRBJ2-3
clone size: .

CDR3 protein: CASRPSSGGDGNEQFF
CDR3 DNA: TGTGCCAGCAGACCCTCTAGCGGGGGGGATGGTAATGAGCAGTTCTTC
V gene: TRBV7-3
D gene: TRBD2
J gene: TRBJ2-1
clone size: .

CDR3 protein: CASSPRDRAQETQYF
CDR3 DNA: TGTGCCAGCAGTCCCCGGGACAGGGCCCAAGAGACCCAGTACTTC
V gene: TRBV27
D gene: TRBD1
J gene: TRBJ2-5
clone size: .

CDR3 protein: CSASDSYNEQFF
CDR3 DNA: TGCAGTGCGTCCGACTCCTACAATGAGCAGTTCTTC
V gene: TRBV20-1
D gene: .
J gene: TRBJ2-1
clone size: .

CDR3 protein: CAWGQRPLANYGYTF
CDR3 DNA: TGTGCCTGGGGACAACGCCCTTTAGCTAACTATGGCTACACCTTC
V gene: TRBV30
D gene: .
J gene: TRBJ1-2
clone size: .

CDR3 protein: CASSVDFSGRQAFF
CDR3 DNA: TGTGCCAGCAGCGTAGACTTCTCGGGCCGACAAGCTTTCTTT
V gene: TRBV9
D gene: .
J gene: TRBJ1-1
clone size: once

CDR3 protein: CASSLVANRYTDTQYF
CDR3 DNA: TGCGCCAGCAGCTTGGTAGCGAACCGCTACACAGATACGCAGTATTTT
V gene: TRBV5-1
D gene: .
J gene: TRBJ2-3
clone size: .

CDR3 protein: CASSRGPATNEKLFF
CDR3 DNA: TGCGCCAGCAGTCGAGGGCCCGCAACTAATGAAAAACTGTTTTTT
V gene: TRBV23-1
D gene: .
J gene: TRBJ1-4
clone size: .

CDR3 protein: CASSLSPSGAPGETQYF
CDR3 DNA: TGTGCCAGCAGTTTATCTCCTAGCGGGGCCCCCGGAGAGACCCAGTACTTC
V gene: TRBV27
D gene: TRBD2
J gene: TRBJ2-5
clone size: .

CDR3 protein: CAWDRDTEAFF
CDR3 DNA: TGTGCCTGGGACAGGGACACTGAAGCTTTCTTT
V gene: TRBV30
D gene: TRBD1
J gene: TRBJ1-1
clone size: .

CDR3 protein: CASSALISTETQYF
CDR3 DNA: TGTGCCAGCAGCGCCCTAATTTCGACGGAGACCCAGTACTTC
V gene: TRBV9
D gene: .
J gene: TRBJ2-5
clone size: .

CDR3 protein: CASSWKFTEAFF
CDR3 DNA: TGTGCCAGCAGCTGGAAATTTACTGAAGCTTTCTTT
V gene: TRBV2
D gene: .
J gene: TRBJ1-1
clone size: .

CDR3 protein: CASSQSFEGGELFF
CDR3 DNA: TGTGCCAGCAGCCAATCATTCGAGGGCGGGGAGCTGTTTTTT
V gene: TRBV6-6
D gene: .
J gene: TRBJ2-2
clone size: .

CDR3 protein: CSARRSGGPPETQYF
CDR3 DNA: TGCAGTGCTAGGAGATCGGGGGGGCCCCCAGAGACCCAGTACTTC
V gene: TRBV20-1
D gene: TRBD2
J gene: TRBJ2-5
clone size: once

CDR3 protein: CSVEETGSEQFF
CDR3 DNA: TGCAGCGTTGAAGAGACAGGGAGTGAGCAGTTCTTC
V gene: TRBV29-1
D gene: TRBD1
J gene: TRBJ2-1
clone size: .

CDR3 protein: CSATVAGTEELFF
CDR3 DNA: TGCAGCGCGACGGTCGCGGGCACCGAAGAGCTGTTTTTT
V gene: TRBV29-1
D gene: .
J gene: TRBJ2-2
clone size: once

CDR3 protein: CASSPGSYYDYTF
CDR3 DNA: TGTGCCAGCAGTCCAGGGTCGTATTACGACTACACCTTC
V gene: TRBV2
D gene: .
J gene: TRBJ1-2
clone size: .

CDR3 protein: CSVGDYLLETQYF
CDR3 DNA: TGCAGCGTGGGGGACTATTTACTGGAGACCCAGTACTTC
V gene: TRBV29-1
D gene: TRBD2
J gene: TRBJ2-5
clone size: .

CDR3 protein: CASSLPGSNIQYF
CDR3 DNA: TGTGCCAGCAGCTTGCCCGGGTCGAACATTCAGTACTTC
V gene: TRBV5-6
D gene: .
J gene: TRBJ2-4
clone size: .

CDR3 protein: CASSSQGWETQYF
CDR3 DNA: TGTGCCAGCAGCTCACAGGGGTGGGAGACCCAGTACTTC
V gene: TRBV5-4
D gene: TRBD1
J gene: TRBJ2-5
clone size: .

CDR3 protein: CATSENRGYEQYF
CDR3 DNA: TGTGCCACCAGTGAAAACAGGGGCTACGAGCAGTACTTC
V gene: TRBV24-1
D gene: TRBD1
J gene: TRBJ2-7
clone size: .

CDR3 protein: CASSPTGVYNEQFF
CDR3 DNA: TGTGCCAGCAGCCCGACAGGGGTTTACAATGAGCAGTTCTTC
V gene: TRBV7-9
D gene: TRBD1
J gene: TRBJ2-1
clone size: .

CDR3 protein: CASSLSGVRGHGYTF
CDR3 DNA: TGTGCCAGCAGTTTATCAGGGGTGAGGGGGCACGGCTACACCTTC
V gene: TRBV12-3/TRBV12-4
D gene: TRBD1
J gene: TRBJ1-2
clone size: once

CDR3 protein: CASSLRSVGTYNEQFF
CDR3 DNA: TGTGCCAGCAGCTTAAGATCCGTTGGCACCTACAATGAGCAGTTCTTC
V gene: TRBV7-8
D gene: .
J gene: TRBJ2-1
clone size: .

CDR3 protein: CASSQVARVLQYSYEQYF
CDR3 DNA: TGTGCCAGCAGCCAAGTTGCTCGAGTTCTCCAGTACTCCTACGAGCAGTACTTC
V gene: TRBV4-2
D gene: .
J gene: TRBJ2-7
clone size: once

CDR3 protein: CASSVSPTGTDTQYF
CDR3 DNA: TGTGCCAGCAGCGTATCTCCGACAGGCACAGATACGCAGTATTTT
V gene: TRBV9
D gene: .
J gene: TRBJ2-3
clone size: .

CDR3 protein: CAWSRQGGYGYTF
CDR3 DNA: TGTGCCTGGAGTCGACAGGGAGGCTATGGCTACACCTTC
V gene: TRBV30
D gene: TRBD1
J gene: TRBJ1-2
clone size: .

CDR3 protein: CSARDDTQYF
CDR3 DNA: TGCAGTGCTAGAGATGATACGCAGTATTTT
V gene: TRBV20-1
D gene: .
J gene: TRBJ2-3
clone size: .

CDR3 protein: CASSTGLEETQYF
CDR3 DNA: TGTGCCAGCAGCACAGGACTAGAGGAGACCCAGTACTTC
V gene: TRBV6-5
D gene: TRBD2
J gene: TRBJ2-5
clone size: .

CDR3 protein: CASSTRRTSTDTQYF
CDR3 DNA: TGTGCCAGTAGTACCAGGCGAACTAGCACAGATACGCAGTATTTT
V gene: TRBV19
D gene: .
J gene: TRBJ2-3
clone size: .

CDR3 protein: CASSQGGQANEQFF
CDR3 DNA: TGTGCCAGCAGCCAAGGGGGACAGGCAAATGAGCAGTTCTTC
V gene: TRBV3-1
D gene: TRBD1
J gene: TRBJ2-1
clone size: .

CDR3 protein: CASSQDGQYQETQYF
CDR3 DNA: TGTGCCAGCAGCCAAGATGGGCAGTATCAAGAGACCCAGTACTTC
V gene: TRBV3-1
D gene: .
J gene: TRBJ2-5
clone size: .

CDR3 protein: CSAEGRPDEQYF
CDR3 DNA: TGCAGTGCCGAGGGCAGGCCGGACGAGCAGTACTTC
V gene: TRBV20-1
D gene: .
J gene: TRBJ2-7
clone size: .

CDR3 protein: CAWSAQGATQYF
CDR3 DNA: TGTGCCTGGAGTGCACAGGGGGCGACCCAGTACTTC
V gene: TRBV30
D gene: TRBD1
J gene: TRBJ2-5
clone size: .

CDR3 protein: CASRVPGASGGGEQFF
CDR3 DNA: TGTGCCAGCAGAGTTCCGGGGGCTAGCGGGGGTGGTGAGCAGTTCTTC
V gene: TRBV6-1
D gene: TRBD2
J gene: TRBJ2-1
clone size: .

CDR3 protein: CASSLRMETQYF
CDR3 DNA: TGCGCCAGCAGCTTGAGAATGGAGACCCAGTACTTC
V gene: TRBV5-1
D gene: .
J gene: TRBJ2-5
clone size: .

CDR3 protein: CASSRDRGYEQYF
CDR3 DNA: TGTGCCAGCAGTAGGGACAGGGGTTACGAGCAGTACTTC
V gene: TRBV7-9
D gene: TRBD1
J gene: TRBJ2-7
clone size: .

CDR3 protein: CAAGANQPQHF
CDR3 DNA: TGTGCCGCGGGGGCGAATCAGCCCCAGCATTTT
V gene: TRBV30
D gene: .
J gene: TRBJ1-5
clone size: .

CDR3 protein: CASSYMGEQFF
CDR3 DNA: TGTGCCAGCAGTTATATGGGTGAGCAGTTCTTC
V gene: TRBV12-3/TRBV12-4
D gene: .
J gene: TRBJ2-1
clone size: .

CDR3 protein: CSASQPGGYNEQFF
CDR3 DNA: TGCAGTGCCTCACAACCGGGGGGATACAATGAGCAGTTCTTC
V gene: TRBV20-1
D gene: TRBD2
J gene: TRBJ2-1
clone size: .

CDR3 protein: CAWTEGSTDTQYF
CDR3 DNA: TGTGCCTGGACCGAGGGCTCCACAGATACGCAGTATTTT
V gene: TRBV30
D gene: .
J gene: TRBJ2-3
clone size: .

CDR3 protein: CASSFGQGREKAFF
CDR3 DNA: TGCGCCAGCAGCTTCGGACAGGGGAGGGAGAAAGCTTTCTTT
V gene: TRBV5-1
D gene: TRBD1
J gene: TRBJ1-1
clone size: .

CDR3 protein: CSVRAGQSSYEQYF
CDR3 DNA: TGCAGCGTTCGTGCGGGACAAAGCTCCTACGAGCAGTACTTC
V gene: TRBV29-1
D gene: .
J gene: TRBJ2-7
clone size: .

CDR3 protein: CASSQSSTYPYEQYF
CDR3 DNA: TGCGCCAGCAGTCAATCTAGCACCTATCCCTACGAGCAGTACTTC
V gene: TRBV23-1
D gene: .
J gene: TRBJ2-7
clone size: .

CDR3 protein: CSAEGQGASSYGYTF
CDR3 DNA: TGCAGTGCTGAGGGACAGGGGGCCTCCAGCTATGGCTACACCTTC
V gene: TRBV20-1
D gene: TRBD1
J gene: TRBJ1-2
clone size: .